These T cell receptor beta chains were read from a single sample in a study of T-cell memory formation after mild COVID-19. One entry per CDR3 protein results from TCRdb running MiXCR on the 5' RACE reads. The sample has roughly 310,000 distinct CDR3 sequences; approximately 16% are singletons. The sequenced sample was PBMCs or a T cell subset sorted from them (not recorded which). The receptors derive from a man between 18 and 29 years old who had mild COVID-19 (a few samples of this study predate the infection). Cell type and time point are not known. The CDR3 runs from the conserved cysteine through the conserved F or W. Fields, in order: D gene, clone size, V gene, J gene, CDR3 protein, CDR3 DNA. A D gene is named only where the DNA matches it firmly. The listing skips clone size in some rows; elsewhere it reads once, few, many or a size class.

D gene: .
clone size: few
V gene: TRBV27
J gene: TRBJ1-1
CDR3 protein: CASSLGGFWSTEAFF
CDR3 DNA: TGTGCCAGCAGCCTCGGCGGATTCTGGTCTACTGAAGCTTTCTTT

D gene: .
clone size: .
V gene: TRBV12-3/TRBV12-4
J gene: TRBJ1-5
CDR3 protein: CASSRTASQPQHF
CDR3 DNA: TGTGCCAGCAGTCGGACAGCCAGCCAGCCCCAGCATTTT

D gene: .
clone size: .
V gene: TRBV20-1
J gene: TRBJ1-6
CDR3 protein: CSARVRRSSYNSPLHF
CDR3 DNA: TGCAGTGCTAGAGTCAGGAGGAGCTCCTATAATTCACCCCTCCACTTT

D gene: .
clone size: .
V gene: TRBV12-3/TRBV12-4
J gene: TRBJ1-1
CDR3 protein: CASTPQGGNTEAFF
CDR3 DNA: TGTGCCAGCACCCCACAGGGAGGGAACACTGAAGCTTTCTTT

D gene: .
clone size: .
V gene: TRBV5-1
J gene: TRBJ1-4
CDR3 protein: CASSKETYEKLFF
CDR3 DNA: TGCGCCAGCAGCAAGGAGACGTATGAAAAACTGTTTTTT

D gene: TRBD1
clone size: .
V gene: TRBV2
J gene: TRBJ2-5
CDR3 protein: CASNEQGADGTQYF
CDR3 DNA: TGTGCCAGCAATGAACAGGGGGCCGATGGGACCCAGTACTTC

D gene: .
clone size: many
V gene: TRBV7-2
J gene: TRBJ1-5
CDR3 protein: CASSPGGGGDQPQHF
CDR3 DNA: TGTGCCAGCAGCCCGGGGGGGGGCGGAGATCAGCCCCAGCATTTT

D gene: .
clone size: .
V gene: TRBV20-1
J gene: TRBJ2-5
CDR3 protein: CSAIGTPEAQYF
CDR3 DNA: TGCAGTGCTATCGGGACCCCGGAGGCCCAGTACTTC

D gene: .
clone size: many
V gene: TRBV6-2/TRBV6-3
J gene: TRBJ2-1
CDR3 protein: CASSQGRVMQFF
CDR3 DNA: TGTGCCAGCAGCCAGGGACGGGTGATGCAGTTCTTC

D gene: TRBD1
clone size: .
V gene: TRBV29-1
J gene: TRBJ1-2
CDR3 protein: CSVTAGGSSNYGYTF
CDR3 DNA: TGCAGCGTTACGGCAGGGGGTTCCTCTAACTATGGCTACACCTTC

D gene: .
clone size: .
V gene: TRBV15
J gene: TRBJ1-6
CDR3 protein: CATSRARENSPLHF
CDR3 DNA: TGTGCCACCAGCAGAGCCCGGGAAAATTCACCCCTCCACTTT

D gene: .
clone size: few
V gene: TRBV6-2/TRBV6-3
J gene: TRBJ2-6
CDR3 protein: CASKASSPFSGANVLTF
CDR3 DNA: TGTGCCAGCAAGGCTAGCTCCCCGTTTTCTGGGGCCAACGTCCTGACTTTC

D gene: .
clone size: few
V gene: TRBV10-3
J gene: TRBJ1-1
CDR3 protein: CAISETSQGSAFF
CDR3 DNA: TGTGCCATCAGTGAGACCTCACAGGGTTCAGCTTTCTTT

D gene: .
clone size: .
V gene: TRBV7-7
J gene: TRBJ1-4
CDR3 protein: CASSLETGPGEKLFF
CDR3 DNA: TGTGCTAGCAGCTTAGAGACCGGCCCCGGTGAAAAACTGTTTTTT

D gene: TRBD1
clone size: few
V gene: TRBV9
J gene: TRBJ1-4
CDR3 protein: CASSLRDRPNEKLFF
CDR3 DNA: TGTGCCAGCAGCCTACGGGACAGACCTAATGAAAAACTGTTTTTT

D gene: .
clone size: many
V gene: TRBV7-7
J gene: TRBJ2-5
CDR3 protein: CASSPRVRETQYF
CDR3 DNA: TGTGCCAGCAGCCCAAGGGTGCGGGAGACCCAGTACTTC

D gene: TRBD2
clone size: .
V gene: TRBV20-1
J gene: TRBJ2-1
CDR3 protein: CSAPLSRTSGATYNEQFF
CDR3 DNA: TGCAGTGCTCCTCTGTCCCGGACTAGCGGGGCCACATACAATGAGCAGTTCTTC

D gene: TRBD1
clone size: .
V gene: TRBV5-1
J gene: TRBJ1-1
CDR3 protein: CASAFFYGQEKNTEAFF
CDR3 DNA: TGCGCCAGCGCATTCTTTTACGGACAGGAGAAGAACACTGAAGCTTTCTTT

D gene: TRBD1
clone size: .
V gene: TRBV2
J gene: TRBJ1-1
CDR3 protein: CASRSGQGANTEAFF
CDR3 DNA: TGTGCCAGCAGGTCGGGACAGGGTGCGAACACTGAAGCTTTCTTT

D gene: .
clone size: few
V gene: TRBV19
J gene: TRBJ1-5
CDR3 protein: CASMGGWNQPQHF
CDR3 DNA: TGTGCCAGTATGGGGGGATGGAATCAGCCCCAGCATTTT

D gene: .
clone size: few
V gene: TRBV7-2
J gene: TRBJ1-1
CDR3 protein: CASSVQGQVDTEAFF
CDR3 DNA: TGTGCCAGCAGCGTACAGGGACAAGTGGACACTGAAGCTTTCTTT

D gene: TRBD2
clone size: few
V gene: TRBV7-2
J gene: TRBJ2-5
CDR3 protein: CASSRTSGEGETQYF
CDR3 DNA: TGTGCCAGCAGCCGGACTAGCGGGGAGGGAGAGACCCAGTACTTC

D gene: TRBD1
clone size: few
V gene: TRBV9
J gene: TRBJ1-2
CDR3 protein: CASSFDRGANYGYTF
CDR3 DNA: TGTGCCAGCAGCTTCGACAGGGGAGCTAACTATGGCTACACCTTC

D gene: .
clone size: few
V gene: TRBV5-1
J gene: TRBJ2-1
CDR3 protein: CASSAGHEQFF
CDR3 DNA: TGCGCCAGCAGCGCGGGACATGAGCAGTTCTTC

D gene: .
clone size: .
V gene: TRBV20-1
J gene: TRBJ1-1
CDR3 protein: CSAKPFHDTEAFF
CDR3 DNA: TGCAGTGCTAAACCCTTCCATGACACTGAAGCTTTCTTT

D gene: .
clone size: .
V gene: TRBV7-2
J gene: TRBJ2-7
CDR3 protein: CASSFGGLYEQYF
CDR3 DNA: TGTGCCAGCAGCTTTGGGGGCCTATACGAGCAGTACTTC

D gene: .
clone size: .
V gene: TRBV6-6
J gene: TRBJ2-2
CDR3 protein: CASSWRTGELFF
CDR3 DNA: TGTGCCAGCAGTTGGCGCACCGGGGAGCTGTTTTTT

D gene: .
clone size: .
V gene: TRBV10-3
J gene: TRBJ1-5
CDR3 protein: CAISESSTGRQPQHF
CDR3 DNA: TGTGCCATCAGTGAGTCCTCCACAGGGAGGCAGCCCCAGCATTTT

D gene: .
clone size: .
V gene: TRBV6-5
J gene: TRBJ2-7
CDR3 protein: CASSSGHHYEQYF
CDR3 DNA: TGTGCCAGCAGTTCCGGACACCACTACGAGCAGTACTTC

D gene: TRBD1
clone size: few
V gene: TRBV7-3
J gene: TRBJ2-5
CDR3 protein: CASSSDGGSGRGPQETQYF
CDR3 DNA: TGTGCCAGCAGCTCGGACGGAGGCTCGGGCAGGGGGCCTCAAGAGACCCAGTACTTC

D gene: TRBD1
clone size: few
V gene: TRBV12-3/TRBV12-4
J gene: TRBJ2-1
CDR3 protein: CASTLGGQGANEQFF
CDR3 DNA: TGTGCCAGCACCCTGGGGGGACAGGGGGCAAATGAGCAGTTCTTC

D gene: TRBD1
clone size: .
V gene: TRBV20-1
J gene: TRBJ1-3
CDR3 protein: CSATGQGTGNTIYF
CDR3 DNA: TGCAGTGCTACCGGACAGGGGACTGGAAACACCATATATTTT

D gene: TRBD2
clone size: few
V gene: TRBV5-8
J gene: TRBJ2-7
CDR3 protein: CASSFSGEIYEQYF
CDR3 DNA: TGTGCCAGCAGCTTTAGCGGGGAGATCTACGAGCAGTACTTC

D gene: .
clone size: few
V gene: TRBV12-3/TRBV12-4
J gene: TRBJ1-4
CDR3 protein: CASSPGQINEKLFF
CDR3 DNA: TGTGCCAGCAGCCCCGGACAGATTAATGAAAAACTGTTTTTT

D gene: .
clone size: .
V gene: TRBV5-1
J gene: TRBJ2-5
CDR3 protein: CASSPAADSTKTQYF
CDR3 DNA: TGCGCCAGCAGCCCGGCCGCGGATTCTACAAAGACCCAGTACTTC